This record looks at one T cell receptor (beta chain) sequence and its context. This entry is derived from a study of control samples from healthy donors and cancer patients. TCRdb keeps only in-frame clones here, not all; method: immunoSEQ multiplex PCR. There are 150,000 to 200,000 clones in the sample; 70% to 90% occur only once, and approximately 1.8% lies in the top ten. Sequencing used blood. The sequence derives from a man between 18 and 29 years old in good health.

The CDR3 loop reads CASSYLGTGEYEQYF. The CDR3 DNA follows: TGTGCCAGCAGTTACCTGGGGACAGGGGAGTACGAGCAGTACTTC. The chain joins TRBV6-2 or TRBV6-3 to TRBJ2-7; 10 bases line up with TRBD1. Trimming cost V 2 bases and J 4 bases; bases outside gene matches: 5. The CDR3 extends over 15 amino acids. In germline, CDR1 is MNHEY, CDR2 SVGEGT.